The 15 T cell receptor beta chains in this list originate from one sample, sequenced in a study of siplizumab effects on memory and regulatory T cells. The method was immunoSEQ multiplex PCR; TCRdb's version includes in-frame clones alone and lacks a portion of them. The top ten hold around 0.66% of the sample, which has tens of thousands of clones, approximately 97% seen once. Source material: naive CD4+ T cells sorted from blood. The source is a human donor in good health.

This clone was counted a single time. The rearrangement links TRBV7-3 to TRBJ2-1; 7 bases align to TRBD2. The CDR3 consists of 14 residues. The germline gives CDR1 SGHTA, CDR2 FQGTGA. The V and J ends lost 6 bases and 9 bases, in that order; junction bases with no gene match: 11. CDR3 region: CASRVPGLGIEQFF. The CDR3 nucleotides read TGTGCCAGCAGGGTCCCCGGACTAGGCATTGAGCAGTTCTTC.

The V gene is TRBV5-4, the J gene TRBJ1-2; maybe TRBD1 (5 bases). Germline values: CDR1 SGHNT, CDR2 YYREEE (reference sequence). This CDR3 has 17 amino acids. Deletions cut 0 bases from V and 2 bases from J, with 17 bases between. The CDR3 DNA sequence: TGTGCCAGCAGCTTGGGAGACGGGACCTCGGCCAACTATGGCTACACCTTC. It is translated as CASSLGDGTSANYGYTF.

The chain couples TRBV9 to TRBJ2-1; 12 positions match TRBD2. The length of the CDR3 is 16 residues. Germline V gene sequence: CDR1 SGDLS, CDR2 YYNGEE. V was clipped by 0 bases and J by 4 bases; unmatched bases: 2. As DNA, the CDR3 is TGTGCCAGCAGCGTAGCCACTAGCGGGAGGTACAATGAGCAGTTCTTC. As protein: CASSVATSGRYNEQFF.

The chain joins TRBV15 to TRBJ2-7; 11 bases agree with TRBD2. From germline, CDR1 is LNHNV and CDR2 YYDKDF (reference sequence). There are 15 residues in the CDR3. Trimming took 0 bases from V and 9 from J; bases not matched to a gene: 7. The DNA of the CDR3 is TGTGCCACCAGCAGAGATCCGACTAGCGGGACAGCGCAGTACTTC. It is translated as CATSRDPTSGTAQYF. Looking up the rest from reference TRBV15 and TRBJ2-7 gives the full variable domain: DAMVIQNPRYQVTQFGKPVTLSCSQTLNHNVMYWYQQKSSQAPKLLFHYYDKDFNNEADTPDNFQSRRPNTSFCFLDIRSPGLGDTAMYLCATSRDPTSGTAQYFGPGTRLTVT.

The chain links TRBV11-2 to TRBJ2-3; D is perhaps TRBD1 (5 bases). Per germline, CDR1 SGHAT and CDR2 FQNNGV. There are 13 residues in the CDR3. The V and J ends lost 4 bases and 2 bases respectively, with 7 bases between them. CDR3 in DNA: TGTGCCAGCAGCTCTGGGGCCACAGATACGCAGTATTTT. It encodes CASSSGATDTQYF.

The V and J genes are TRBV4-1 and TRBJ1-5; possibly TRBD1 for D (5 bases). This CDR3 has 13 amino acids. With 3 bases removed from V and 9 bases from J, the gap between germline ends came to 12 bases. Germline CDR1 and CDR2: MGHRA and YSYEKL. CDR3 loop: CASSQVRESPQHF. CDR3 nucleotides: TGCGCCAGCAGCCAGGTCAGGGAATCGCCCCAGCATTTT.

This clone was seen a single time. The J gene is TRBJ2-7, the V gene TRBV6-6; D tentatively fits TRBD1 or TRBD2 (5 bases each). Germline V gene sequence: CDR1 MNHNY, CDR2 SVGAGI (reference sequence). With 6 bases removed from V and 3 bases from J, the gap between germline ends came to 18 bases. This CDR3 is built from 15 residues. CDR3 loop: CASSPGRPRDYEQYF. The CDR3 DNA reads TGTGCCAGCAGCCCGGGACGGCCCCGTGACTACGAGCAGTACTTC.

The chain recombines TRBV28 with TRBJ2-7; maybe TRBD1 (5 bases). CDR1 and CDR2 from the germline V gene are MDHEN and SYDVKM. V lost 5 bases, J lost 1 base, and 9 bases lay in between. The CDR3 extends over 13 amino acids. This CDR3 reads CASSGAVSYEQYF. CDR3 nucleotides: TGTGCCAGCAGTGGGGCAGTGTCCTACGAGCAGTACTTC.

The V gene is TRBV7-9, the J gene TRBJ2-2; D is undetermined. Germline values: CDR1 SEHNR, CDR2 FQNEAQ (reference sequence). V lost 5 bases and J 0 bases, leaving 10 bases between the germline ends. This CDR3 has 15 amino acids. CDR3 in DNA: TGTGCCAGCAGCGGTCAGGCGGCGAACACCGGGGAGCTGTTTTTT. Its protein product is CASSGQAANTGELFF.

Here the CDR3 reads CASSHLGQHNQPQHF. The DNA for the CDR3 is TGTGCCAGCAGTCACCTCGGACAACATAATCAGCCCCAGCATTTT. V is TRBV27 and J is TRBJ1-5, with TRBD1 as a possible D gene (5 bases). The CDR3 consists of 15 residues. Between the trimmed V and J ends, which lost 5 bases and 4 bases, there was a span of 15 bases. Germline values: CDR1 MNHEY, CDR2 SMNVEV (reference sequence).

The rearrangement links TRBV6-5 to TRBJ2-5, with D unclear. V gave up 8 bases and J gave up 5 bases, with 9 bases separating them. Germline CDR1 reads MNHEY; CDR2 reads SVGAGI. The CDR3 spans 11 residues. The CDR3 sequence: CASQRTETQYF. CDR3 nucleotide sequence: TGTGCCAGCCAACGTACGGAGACCCAGTACTTC.

The chain couples TRBV4-1 to TRBJ1-2, with 7 bases fitting TRBD1. V trimming: 4 bases; J trimming: 4 bases; junction bases outside the gene matches: 9. This CDR3 spans 15 amino acids. Germline loops: CDR1 MGHRA, CDR2 YSYEKL. CDR3: CASSRLDRDGYGYTF. CDR3 sequence (DNA): TGCGCCAGCAGCCGACTTGACAGGGACGGCTATGGCTACACCTTC.

The chain employs TRBV9 and TRBJ2-5; D is ambiguous. The CDR3 is 14 residues long. Per germline, CDR1 SGDLS and CDR2 YYNGEE. The germline V and J ends were trimmed by 0 bases and 4 bases, with 10 bases remaining between them. This chain's CDR3 is CASSVEVGLETQYF. The CDR3 DNA reads as TGTGCCAGCAGCGTAGAGGTGGGATTAGAGACCCAGTACTTC.

The chain carries TRBV6-4 and TRBJ2-5; TRBD1 matches 11 bases. This CDR3 has 16 residues. Germline-derived CDR1 and CDR2 are MRHNA and SNTAGT. With V trimmed by 4 bases and J by 4 bases, 8 bases remained unmatched. CDR3 DNA: TGTGCCAGCAGTGCCGTCGGGACAGGGGGGGTAGAGACCCAGTACTTC. This gives the protein CASSAVGTGGVETQYF.

This chain links TRBV21-1 with TRBJ2-2; the D segment call TRBD2 is taken from the table without a DNA check. TRBV21-1 is a pseudogene locus. The CDR3 length is 17 residues. In nucleotides, the CDR3 is TGTGCCAGCGGACGCGGGGGGCGGGAGAAGAACACCGGGGAGCTGTTTTTT. Translated, it gives CASGRGGREKNTGELFF.